Sequencing of this T cell receptor (beta chain) was carried out in a study of blood T cells in healthy people across ages. Primers used in a second PCR of roughly 6 to 12 cycles were a sample-barcoded 5' primer and a J-beta primer mix. TCRdb reprocessed the 5' RACE reads via MiXCR and lists one record per CDR3 protein. The sample yields approximately 800,000 distinct CDR3 sequences, around three fifths seen once. Germline assignment: CDR1 MNHEY and CDR2 SMNVEV (reference sequence). The ends lost 5 bases at V and 1 base at J; junction bases unmatched: 8. This CDR3 has 16 amino acids. This TCR came from a man aged 35 to 55 in good health. The sample was blood. This chain uses TRBV27 with TRBJ1-5, with 7 bases matching TRBD1. This CDR3 reads CASSVTGEMSNQPQHF. CDR3 DNA sequence: TGTGCCAGCAGTGTAACAGGGGAAATGAGCAATCAGCCCCAGCATTTT.